Each of the 17 T cell receptor beta chains below was sequenced from the same sample in a study of blood T cells in healthy people across ages. A sample-barcoded 5' primer and a J-beta primer mix were used in a second PCR of roughly 7 to 12 cycles. TCRdb re-called the 5' RACE reads through MiXCR, storing one row per CDR3 protein. The sample records over a million distinct CDR3 sequences, 45% being singletons. Material for sequencing was blood. The receptors originated from a woman between 55 and 75 years old in good health.

The chain is built from TRBV6-2 or TRBV6-3 and TRBJ1-1; D may be TRBD1 (5 bases). V lost 6 bases, J lost 2 bases, and 19 bases lay in between. Germline CDR1 reads MNHEY; CDR2 reads SVGEGT. The CDR3 is made up of 16 amino acids. The CDR3 protein is CASSLLIGHTNTEAFF. The CDR3 region has the DNA TGTGCCAGCAGCCTTCTTATAGGACATACTAACACTGAAGCTTTCTTT.

This clonotype has a handful of counts. This sequence joins TRBV5-1 and TRBJ2-1; 10 nucleotides line up with TRBD2. With V trimmed by 9 bases and J by 4 bases, 10 bases remained unmatched. This CDR3 is 15 amino acids long. Germline CDR1 SGHRS, CDR2 YFSETQ. CDR3 bases: TGCGCCACCAAAACCCTAGCGGGAGAGTACAATGAGCAGTTCTTC. Its protein product is CATKTLAGEYNEQFF.

The J gene is TRBJ2-1, the V gene TRBV20-1; 7 positions match TRBD2. Germline CDR1 and CDR2: DFQATT and SNEGSKA (reference sequence). This CDR3 has 13 amino acids. V dropped 6 bases and J dropped 3; count of bases not matched to a gene: 5. CDR3 in amino acids: CSARGFVYNEQFF. CDR3 DNA sequence: TGCAGTGCGCGGGGGTTTGTCTACAATGAGCAGTTCTTC.

The J gene is TRBJ2-5, the V gene TRBV6-5, with TRBD1 matching 8 bases. The V gene's germline CDR1 is MNHEY and CDR2 SVGAGI. This CDR3 region has 16 residues. With 2 bases clipped from V and 11 bases from J, the junction kept 16 bases outside the gene matches. The CDR3 DNA reads TGTGCCAGCAGTTACACGCGGACAGGGTCTTACAATGAGCAGTACTTC. Translating gives CASSYTRTGSYNEQYF.

CDR3 DNA sequence: TGTGCCAGCAGCTTGAAGGTTTTAGCGGGAGTTAGCGGGGAGCTGTTTTTT. It specifies CASSLKVLAGVSGELFF. The chain joins TRBV5-5 to TRBJ2-2; 9 bases align to TRBD2. The V gene's germline CDR1 is SGHKS and CDR2 YYEKEE (reference sequence). The CDR3 runs 17 residues. The ends lost 1 base at V and 7 bases at J; junction bases unmatched: 11.

The chain is built from TRBV29-1 and TRBJ1-4; 9 nucleotides line up with TRBD1. J lost 9 bases, V lost 7 bases, and 3 bases had no gene match. CDR1 and CDR2 (germline): SQVTM, ANQGSEA. The CDR3 totals 11 residues. In DNA form, the CDR3 reads TGCAGCGGGGGACAGGGCAAAAAACTGTTTTTT. Translating gives CSGGQGKKLFF. Based on the CDR3 plus reference TRBV29-1 and TRBJ1-4, the full variable domain is SAVISQKPSRDICQRGTSLTIQCQVDSQVTMMFWYRQQPGQSLTLIATANQGSEATYESGFVIDKFPISRPNLTFSTLTVSNMSPEDSSIYLCSGGQGKKLFFGSGTQLSVL.

There are a few counts of this clonotype. The chain carries TRBV20-1 and TRBJ2-7, with D perhaps TRBD1 (5 bases). V lost 5 bases to trimming and J lost 6 bases, with 17 bases between them. The CDR3 sequence is 13 residues long. Germline CDR1 reads DFQATT; CDR2 reads SNEGSKA (reference sequence). Written as DNA, the CDR3 is TGCAGTGCTGGCCCCTTCGGAAGGGGCGAGCAGTACTTC. This codes for CSAGPFGRGEQYF.

This clonotype was counted a few times. This sequence joins TRBV6-1 and TRBJ2-1; D unclear. The CDR3 consists of 13 residues. Germline CDR1 reads MNHNS; CDR2 reads SASEGT. Deletions cut 10 bases from V and 0 bases from J, with 10 bases between. Here the CDR3 DNA reads TGTGCCACCTCCGGGCTCTCCTACAATGAGCAGTTCTTC. Protein sequence: CATSGLSYNEQFF.

V usage is TRBV12-3 or TRBV12-4 and J usage is TRBJ1-6; TRBD1 aligns across 7 bases. The CDR3 sequence is 16 residues long. After removal of 3 bases from V and 2 bases from J, the junction contained 4 bases not matched to a gene. The CDR3 loop is CASSFGQDPYNSPLHF. The CDR3 DNA reads as TGTGCCAGCAGTTTCGGACAGGACCCCTATAATTCACCCCTCCACTTT.

The V and J genes are TRBV20-1 and TRBJ2-1, with D perhaps matching TRBD2 (6 bases). The CDR3 totals 13 residues. Germline V lookup: CDR1 DFQATT, CDR2 SNEGSKA (reference sequence). V lost 3 bases and J 6 bases, leaving 12 bases between the germline ends. CDR3 coding DNA: TGCAGTGCTAGCGCACTAGCTCGCAATGAGCAGTTCTTC. Residues: CSASALARNEQFF.

This clonotype was seen ten or more times. The rearrangement uses TRBV4-2 and TRBJ2-7; D is ambiguous. The CDR3 has 15 amino acids. CDR1 is LGHNA and CDR2 is YNFKEQ in the germline V gene. V lost 0 bases, J lost 0 bases, and 9 bases lay in between. The CDR3 reads CASSQDARSSYEQYF. In DNA form, the CDR3 reads TGTGCCAGCAGCCAAGATGCCAGGAGCTCCTACGAGCAGTACTTC.

The chain employs TRBV21-1 and TRBJ1-2. TRBV21-1 is noted as a pseudogene. This CDR3 comprises 15 residues. CDR3 bases: TGTGCCAGCAGCAAAGAGCAGGTAGCTAACTATGGCTACACCTTC. It translates to CASSKEQVANYGYTF.

V and J are TRBV11-2 and TRBJ1-2; TRBD1 matches at 11 bases. V gave up 5 bases and J gave up 7 bases; unmatched junction bases: 6. CDR1 is SGHAT, CDR2 FQNNGV, per germline. The CDR3 covers 14 residues. CDR3 amino acids: CASSRGQGAGGYTF. In nucleotides, the CDR3 is TGTGCCAGCAGCCGAGGACAGGGGGCAGGTGGCTACACCTTC. The full variable domain, in which reference TRBV11-2 and TRBJ1-2 provide the parts outside the CDR3, is EAGVAQSPRYKIIEKRQSVAFWCNPISGHATLYWYQQILGQGPKLLIQFQNNGVVDDSQLPKDRFSAERLKGVDSTLKIQPAKLEDSAVYLCASSRGQGAGGYTFGSGTRLTVV.

The chain couples TRBV29-1 to TRBJ2-1, with TRBD2 matching 12 bases. CDR3 length equals 15 residues. V dropped 7 bases and J dropped 8; count of bases not matched to a gene: 12. Germline CDR1 and CDR2: SQVTM and ANQGSEA. The CDR3: CSAAPGTSGFDEQFF. In DNA, the CDR3 is TGCAGCGCGGCGCCCGGGACTAGCGGGTTCGATGAGCAGTTCTTC.

The rearrangement uses TRBV10-3 and TRBJ2-5, with 7 positions matching TRBD2. The CDR3 has 15 amino acids. Losses at the gene ends were 4 bases for V and 7 bases for J; bases not matched to a gene: 12. The germline V gene has CDR1 ENHRY and CDR2 SYGVKD. The CDR3 DNA follows: TGTGCCATCAGTGGGGAGGGAGGGCCTGGTCGGACCCAGTACTTC. Translation gives CAISGEGGPGRTQYF.

This clonotype was observed a handful of times. The chain links TRBV28 to TRBJ2-6; 7 bases agree with TRBD1. CDR1 MDHEN and CDR2 SYDVKM come from the germline V gene. The CDR3 spans 18 residues. With V trimmed by 6 bases and J by 0 bases, 11 bases remained unmatched. This CDR3 reads CASSPWAGGNSGANVLTF. CDR3 in DNA: TGTGCCAGCAGCCCCTGGGCAGGGGGTAACTCTGGGGCCAACGTCCTGACTTTC.

The V gene is TRBV4-2, the J gene TRBJ2-1; tentatively, D is TRBD1 or TRBD2 (5 bases each). CDR3 length: 15 amino acids. Germline V gene lookup returns CDR1 LGHNA and CDR2 YNFKEQ. Trimming took off 5 bases at V and 8 bases at J, with 19 bases between the two ends. CDR3 region: CASSIGRDGVHEQFF. In DNA, the CDR3 is TGTGCCAGCAGCATCGGCCGGGACGGAGTCCATGAGCAGTTCTTC.